One sample yielded the 11 T cell receptor beta chains listed below, sequenced in a study of shared clonotypes between healthy human individuals. Naive-designated CD8 cells lacked CD45RO, were positively enriched for CCR7, and omitted terminally differentiated effector memory CD45RA+ cells. Sequencing used immunoSEQ multiplex PCR; TCRdb keeps in-frame clones, though not all of them. Of approximately 2,000,000 clones listed, 85% to 95% are singletons. The material sequenced was naive CD8+ T cells from PBMCs. Source of these receptors: a man aged 18 to 30 in good health. Some clones in this sample may be carry-over from other donors' samples.

This rearrangement joins TRBV7-8 to TRBJ2-7; 10 bases are shared with TRBD2. From germline, CDR1 is SGHVS and CDR2 FQNEAQ. The CDR3 covers 17 residues. V dropped 2 bases and J dropped 7; count of bases not matched to a gene: 14. CDR3 sequence (DNA): TGTGCCAGCAGCTTAAGTCTAGCGGGAGACCTACGTTATGAGCAGTACTTC. Translating it yields CASSLSLAGDLRYEQYF.

The sample holds a few counts of this clone. This sample includes further DNA sequences coding for the same CDR3. The chain couples TRBV19 to TRBJ1-5; D is unclear. CDR3 length equals 12 residues. The germline CDR1 and CDR2 sequences are LNHDA and SQIVND (reference sequence). V shed 7 bases and J shed 0 bases, with 4 bases lying between them. This CDR3 is CASTGSNQPQHF. CDR3 DNA: TGTGCCAGTACGGGTAGCAATCAGCCCCAGCATTTT.

The V and J genes are TRBV7-3 and TRBJ2-7, with D possibly being TRBD2 (6 bases). Germline V gene sequence: CDR1 SGHTA, CDR2 FQGTGA. V dropped 3 bases and J dropped 3 bases, with 15 bases sitting between them. CDR3 length equals 15 residues. CDR3 sequence (DNA): TGTGCCAGCAGCTTGGTTCGGGGGAGTATCTACGAGCAGTACTTC. This encodes CASSLVRGSIYEQYF.

The chain employs TRBV30 and TRBJ1-2, with TRBD1 identical over 9 bases. CDR3 length: 13 residues. In germline, CDR1 is GTSNPN, CDR2 SVGIG (reference sequence). V shed 5 bases, J shed 4 bases, and the junction held 5 bases outside the gene matches. CDR3 DNA: TGTGCCTGGTTACAGGGGGCTGGCTATGGCTACACCTTC. This translates into CAWLQGAGYGYTF. Looking up the rest from reference TRBV30 and TRBJ1-2 gives the full variable domain: SQTIHQWPATLVQPVGSPLSLECTVEGTSNPNLYWYRQAAGRGLQLLFYSVGIGQISSEVPQNLSASRPQDRQFILSSKKLLLSDSGFYLCAWLQGAGYGYTFGSGTRLTVV.

This chain joins TRBV6-5 and TRBJ1-5, with 7 bases identical to TRBD1. The CDR3 has 15 amino acids. Germline lookup yields CDR1 MNHEY and CDR2 SVGAGI. The J segment lost 7 bases and the V segment lost 3 bases, leaving 9 bases of the junction unmatched. The CDR3 nucleotides are TGTGCCAGCAGTTATCAACGACAGGGAAACCAGCCCCAGCATTTT. Residues: CASSYQRQGNQPQHF.

The genes are TRBV10-1 and TRBJ1-6; D gene uncertain. The CDR3 consists of 14 residues. The germline V gene has CDR1 WNHNN and CDR2 SYGVQD (reference sequence). V shed 2 bases and J shed 8 bases, with 10 bases lying between them. The CDR3 region is CASSEGNWYSPLHF. The CDR3, as DNA: TGCGCCAGCAGTGAGGGGAATTGGTATTCACCCCTCCACTTT.

Comment on this clone: Other DNA sequences in this sample translate to the same CDR3. The rearrangement uses TRBV27 and TRBJ2-7; D is uncertain. CDR1 is MNHEY, CDR2 SMNVEV, per germline (reference sequence). The CDR3 has 9 residues. The germline V and J ends were trimmed by 4 bases and 7 bases, with 2 bases remaining between them. The CDR3 coding sequence is TGTGCCAGCAGTTATGAGCAGTACTTC. It specifies CASSYEQYF.

This rearrangement joins TRBV6-8 to TRBJ1-2; D may be TRBD1 (6 bases). Trimming stripped 2 bases from V and 4 bases from J, with 14 bases between. The CDR3 extends over 15 amino acids. Germline values: CDR1 MNHGY, CDR2 SAAAGT. The CDR3 DNA follows: TGTGCCAGCAGTTACACCGCAGGGGCCATCTATGGCTACACCTTC. It translates to CASSYTAGAIYGYTF.

Concerning this clone: The same CDR3 is also encoded by other DNA sequences in this sample. The rearrangement links TRBV27 to TRBJ1-2; D possibly corresponds to TRBD1 (5 bases). Per germline, CDR1 MNHEY and CDR2 SMNVEV (reference sequence). Trimming pared 0 bases from V and 7 bases from J, leaving 12 bases between. This CDR3 spans 14 amino acids. DNA for the CDR3: TGTGCCAGCAGTTTATCGGGGCAGGGCAGTGGCTACACCTTC. As protein: CASSLSGQGSGYTF.

This rearrangement joins TRBV5-1 to TRBJ2-1; TRBD2 aligns across 10 bases. There are 16 residues in the CDR3. CDR1 and CDR2 (germline): SGHRS, YFSETQ. V trimming: 0 bases; J trimming: 8 bases; junction bases outside the gene matches: 8. This CDR3 reads CASSLEPSGRLDEQFF. For the CDR3, the DNA is TGCGCCAGCAGCTTGGAGCCTAGCGGGAGACTCGATGAGCAGTTCTTC. Filled out from reference TRBV5-1 and TRBJ2-1, the complete variable domain reads KAGVTQTPRYLIKTRGQQVTLSCSPISGHRSVSWYQQTPGQGLQFLFEYFSETQRNKGNFPGRFSGRQFSNSRSEMNVSTLELGDSALYLCASSLEPSGRLDEQFFGPGTRLTVL.

The chain carries TRBV29-1 and TRBJ2-7; D is unresolved. This CDR3 region has 11 residues. The V end lost 3 bases, the J end lost 2 bases, and 5 bases lay between the germline ends. CDR1 and CDR2 from the germline V gene are SQVTM and ANQGSEA. The CDR3 is CSVELAYEQYF. CDR3 DNA: TGCAGCGTTGAGTTGGCCTACGAGCAGTACTTC.